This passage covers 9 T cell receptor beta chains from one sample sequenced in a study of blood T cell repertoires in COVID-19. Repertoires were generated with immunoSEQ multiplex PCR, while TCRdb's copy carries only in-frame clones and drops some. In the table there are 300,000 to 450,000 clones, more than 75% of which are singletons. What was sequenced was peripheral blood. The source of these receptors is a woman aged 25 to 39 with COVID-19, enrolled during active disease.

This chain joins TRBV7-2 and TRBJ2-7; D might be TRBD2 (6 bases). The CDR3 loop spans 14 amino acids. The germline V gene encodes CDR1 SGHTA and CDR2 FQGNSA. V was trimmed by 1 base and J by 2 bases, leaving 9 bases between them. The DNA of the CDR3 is TGTGCCAGCAGCTTAGGCCCGGGGGCCTACGAGCAGTACTTC. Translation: CASSLGPGAYEQYF.

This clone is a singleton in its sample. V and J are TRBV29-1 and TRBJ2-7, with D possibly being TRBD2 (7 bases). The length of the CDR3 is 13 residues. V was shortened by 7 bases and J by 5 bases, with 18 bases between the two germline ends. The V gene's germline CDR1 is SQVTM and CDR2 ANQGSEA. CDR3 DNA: TGCAGCGCCGGAGGGGGGGAGCGGAACGAGCAGTACTTC. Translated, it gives CSAGGGERNEQYF.

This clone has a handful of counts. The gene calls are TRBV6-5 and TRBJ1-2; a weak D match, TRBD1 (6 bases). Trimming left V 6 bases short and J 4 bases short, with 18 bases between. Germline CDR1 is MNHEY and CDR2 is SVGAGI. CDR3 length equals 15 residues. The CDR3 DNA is TGTGCCAGCAGAAAATCTTCAGGGGCTCTCTATGGCTACACCTTC. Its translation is CASRKSSGALYGYTF.

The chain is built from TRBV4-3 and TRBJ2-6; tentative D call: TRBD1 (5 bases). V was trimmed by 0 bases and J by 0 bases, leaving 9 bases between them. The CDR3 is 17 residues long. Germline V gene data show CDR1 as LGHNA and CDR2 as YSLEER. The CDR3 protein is CASSQDAGLSGANVLTF. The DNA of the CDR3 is TGCGCCAGCAGCCAAGATGCAGGGCTCTCTGGGGCCAACGTCCTGACTTTC.

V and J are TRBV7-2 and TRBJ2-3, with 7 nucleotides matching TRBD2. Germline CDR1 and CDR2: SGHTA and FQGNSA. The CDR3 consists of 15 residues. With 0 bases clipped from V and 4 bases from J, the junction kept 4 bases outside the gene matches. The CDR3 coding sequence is TGTGCCAGCAGCTTAGCGGGAGGGCACGCAGATACGCAGTATTTT. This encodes CASSLAGGHADTQYF.

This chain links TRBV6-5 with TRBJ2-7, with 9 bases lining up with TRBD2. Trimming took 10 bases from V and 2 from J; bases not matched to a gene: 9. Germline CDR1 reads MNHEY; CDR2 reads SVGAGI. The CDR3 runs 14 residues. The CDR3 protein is CATSGTVRPYEQYF. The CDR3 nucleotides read TGTGCCACTAGCGGGACAGTTAGACCCTACGAGCAGTACTTC.

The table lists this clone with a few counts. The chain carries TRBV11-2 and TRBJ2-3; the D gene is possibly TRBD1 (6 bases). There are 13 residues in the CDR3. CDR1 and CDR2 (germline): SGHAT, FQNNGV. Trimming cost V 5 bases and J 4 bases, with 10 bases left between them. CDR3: CASSATGPDTQYF. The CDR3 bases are TGTGCCAGCAGCGCGACAGGCCCAGATACGCAGTATTTT. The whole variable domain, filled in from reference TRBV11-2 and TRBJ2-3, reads EAGVAQSPRYKIIEKRQSVAFWCNPISGHATLYWYQQILGQGPKLLIQFQNNGVVDDSQLPKDRFSAERLKGVDSTLKIQPAKLEDSAVYLCASSATGPDTQYFGPGTRLTVL.

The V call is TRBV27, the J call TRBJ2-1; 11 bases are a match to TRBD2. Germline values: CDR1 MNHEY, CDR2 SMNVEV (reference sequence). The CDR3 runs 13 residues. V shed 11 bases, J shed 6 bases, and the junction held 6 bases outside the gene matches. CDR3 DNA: TGTGCCGTCCTAGCGGGGGGACCCAATGAGCAGTTCTTC. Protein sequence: CAVLAGGPNEQFF.

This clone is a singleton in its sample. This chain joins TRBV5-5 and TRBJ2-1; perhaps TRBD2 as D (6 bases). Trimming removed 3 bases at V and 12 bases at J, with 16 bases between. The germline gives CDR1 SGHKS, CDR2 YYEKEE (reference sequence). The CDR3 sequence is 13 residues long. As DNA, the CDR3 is TGTGCCAGCAGCTCGCTTAACCGGAGGGGGCAGTTCTTC. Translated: CASSSLNRRGQFF.